Listed below are T cell receptor beta chains from one sample, sequenced in a study of T cell repertoires in cytomegalovirus infection. Via MiXCR, TCRdb re-called the reads, giving one row per CDR3 protein. The sample records 740,000 or so distinct CDR3 sequences, roughly a third being singletons. Sequencing input: PBMCs. Receptors were obtained from a human donor in good health (CMV status not recorded). Some clones in this sample may be carry-over from other donors' samples. CDR3s include the opening cysteine and the closing phenylalanine or tryptophan. The D gene is left open where the match is weak. For some rows the clone size is stated as once, few or many, or as a class when expanded; others skip it.

D,J,size,V,CDR3,DNA
TRBD1,TRBJ1-1,once,TRBV19,CASSKRQGDTEAFF,TGTGCCAGTAGTAAACGCCAGGGGGACACTGAAGCTTTCTTT
TRBD2,TRBJ2-1,-,TRBV19,CASSGLAGTYNEQFF,TGTGCCAGTAGTGGACTAGCGGGAACCTACAATGAGCAGTTCTTC
-,TRBJ1-5,-,TRBV25-1,CASSAPGFNQPQHF,TGTGCCAGCAGTGCCCCAGGGTTCAATCAGCCCCAGCATTTT
-,TRBJ2-2,-,TRBV24-1,CATSDTGQGNTGELFF,TGTGCCACCAGTGATACCGGACAAGGGAACACCGGGGAGCTGTTTTTT
TRBD2,TRBJ2-2,-,TRBV12-3/TRBV12-4,CASSFSNVAGPELFF,TGTGCCAGCAGTTTCAGTAACGTAGCGGGCCCGGAGCTGTTTTTT
TRBD1,TRBJ2-1,many,TRBV7-2,CASSLVGTGTYNEQFF,TGTGCCAGCAGCTTAGTGGGGACAGGAACCTACAATGAGCAGTTCTTC
TRBD2,TRBJ2-7,-,TRBV25-1,CASSEYLIGGGDYEQYF,TGTGCCAGCAGTGAATACCTCATTGGGGGGGGAGACTACGAGCAGTACTTC
TRBD2,TRBJ2-7,few,TRBV20-1,CSADGRTSASRPGEQYF,TGCAGTGCTGACGGTCGGACTAGCGCTTCCCGTCCGGGGGAGCAGTACTTC
TRBD1,TRBJ1-1,-,TRBV28,CASSFRGTANTEAFF,TGTGCCAGCAGTTTCCGAGGGACAGCGAACACTGAAGCTTTCTTT
TRBD2,TRBJ2-2,-,TRBV28,CASSFPSIAGGELFF,TGTGCCAGCAGTTTCCCCTCTATAGCGGGAGGGGAGCTGTTTTTT
-,TRBJ1-1,-,TRBV6-1,CASNDRQRGGGTEAFF,TGTGCCAGCAATGACCGACAGAGGGGGGGGGGCACTGAAGCTTTCTTT
TRBD2,TRBJ2-5,few,TRBV14,CASSRLAGENQETQYF,TGTGCCAGCAGCCGCCTAGCGGGAGAGAACCAAGAGACCCAGTACTTC
-,TRBJ1-5,few,TRBV28,CASSHLGNQPQHF,TGTGCCAGCAGTCATTTAGGGAATCAGCCCCAGCATTTT
-,TRBJ2-1,once,TRBV11-1,CASSSSGVGRTVEQFF,TGTGCCAGCAGCTCCTCGGGAGTCGGGAGAACGGTTGAGCAGTTCTTC
TRBD1,TRBJ1-6,-,TRBV20-1,CSALRRDRGRPNSHLHF,TGCAGTGCACTTAGACGGGACAGGGGGCGTCCTAATTCACACCTCCACTTT
-,TRBJ2-5,-,TRBV7-9,CASSLAVGSETQYF,TGTGCCAGCAGCTTAGCGGTGGGTTCAGAGACCCAGTACTTC
TRBD2,TRBJ2-6,-,TRBV4-1,CASSHGGTIGANVLTF,TGCGCCAGCAGCCATGGCGGGACTATTGGGGCCAACGTCCTGACTTTC
-,TRBJ2-7,-,TRBV27,CASSPGAAEQYF,TGTGCCAGCAGCCCAGGGGCCGCCGAGCAGTACTTC
TRBD2,TRBJ2-3,few,TRBV6-6,CASILAGGDTQYF,TGTGCCAGCATCCTAGCGGGAGGCGATACGCAGTATTTT
TRBD1,TRBJ2-1,-,TRBV4-1,CASSQDREFYREQFF,TGCGCCAGCAGCCAGGACAGGGAATTTTACCGGGAGCAGTTCTTC
TRBD1,TRBJ1-2,-,TRBV4-1,CASSQGQGVFYGYTF,TGCGCCAGCAGCCAGGGACAGGGGGTATTCTATGGCTACACCTTC
-,TRBJ1-6,-,TRBV27,CASSSRDNSPLHF,TGTGCCAGCAGCAGCCGGGATAACTCACCCCTCCACTTT
TRBD1,TRBJ2-7,-,TRBV29-1,CSVGGTGDQDEQYF,TGCAGCGTTGGGGGGACAGGCGACCAAGACGAGCAGTACTTC
-,TRBJ1-1,many,TRBV12-3/TRBV12-4,CASSAQGAHEAFF,TGTGCCAGCAGCGCTCAGGGCGCTCACGAAGCTTTCTTT
TRBD2,TRBJ2-3,-,TRBV27,CASRGGLAGGLTDTQYF,TGTGCCAGCAGGGGGGGACTAGCGGGGGGGCTCACAGATACGCAGTATTTT
TRBD1,TRBJ2-5,few,TRBV7-3,CASSSRQGPMETQYF,TGTGCCAGCAGCTCCCGACAGGGCCCAATGGAGACCCAGTACTTC
TRBD2,TRBJ2-5,-,TRBV20-1,CSAQTSGRSKTQYF,TGCAGTGCTCAAACTAGCGGGAGGTCTAAGACCCAGTACTTC
TRBD2,TRBJ2-7,once,TRBV5-4,CASSYELAGGYEQYF,TGTGCCAGCAGCTATGAACTAGCGGGGGGCTACGAGCAGTACTTC
TRBD1,TRBJ1-6,few,TRBV20-1,CSATLADRGYNSPLHF,TGCAGTGCGACCCTGGCCGACAGGGGATACAATTCACCCCTCCACTTT
-,TRBJ2-3,many,TRBV4-1,CASSQDPRERNWLTDTQYF,TGCGCCAGCAGCCAAGATCCCAGGGAGAGGAATTGGCTCACAGATACGCAGTATTTT
TRBD1,TRBJ2-3,many,TRBV7-2,CASSSQTGTGETDTQYF,TGTGCCAGCAGCTCTCAGACCGGGACAGGGGAGACAGATACGCAGTATTTT
-,TRBJ2-7,-,TRBV6-6,CASSYSREVNEQYF,TGTGCCAGCAGTTACTCGAGAGAAGTTAACGAGCAGTACTTC
-,TRBJ1-2,-,TRBV24-1,CATSDTPTGVDGYTF,TGTGCCACCAGTGATACCCCGACGGGGGTAGACGGCTACACCTTC
-,TRBJ2-5,many,TRBV7-3,CASSLTPKETQYF,TGTGCCAGCAGCCTAACTCCTAAAGAGACCCAGTACTTC
TRBD1,TRBJ1-5,-,TRBV28,CASSLEGGAFSQPQHF,TGTGCCAGCAGTTTGGAAGGGGGCGCGTTTAGTCAGCCCCAGCATTTT
-,TRBJ1-1,-,TRBV7-8,CASKYGGGNTEAFF,TGTGCCAGCAAGTACGGCGGGGGGAACACTGAAGCTTTCTTT
-,TRBJ2-1,few,TRBV6-6,CASSYLGGGIENEQFF,TGTGCCAGCAGTTACTTGGGAGGGGGCATCGAAAATGAGCAGTTCTTC
-,TRBJ1-4,-,TRBV6-1,CASSDNGATNEKLFF,TGTGCCAGCAGCGACAACGGAGCAACTAATGAAAAACTGTTTTTT
TRBD1,TRBJ2-4,-,TRBV5-6,CASSRTDRGSKNIQYF,TGTGCCAGCAGCCGAACGGACAGGGGTTCCAAAAACATTCAGTACTTC
-,TRBJ2-5,few,TRBV4-1,CASSQRGETQYF,TGCGCCAGCAGCCAACGCGGGGAGACCCAGTACTTC
TRBD1,TRBJ2-3,-,TRBV24-1,CATSDRTGVLNTQYF,TGTGCCACCAGTGATCGGACAGGGGTCCTGAATACGCAGTATTTT